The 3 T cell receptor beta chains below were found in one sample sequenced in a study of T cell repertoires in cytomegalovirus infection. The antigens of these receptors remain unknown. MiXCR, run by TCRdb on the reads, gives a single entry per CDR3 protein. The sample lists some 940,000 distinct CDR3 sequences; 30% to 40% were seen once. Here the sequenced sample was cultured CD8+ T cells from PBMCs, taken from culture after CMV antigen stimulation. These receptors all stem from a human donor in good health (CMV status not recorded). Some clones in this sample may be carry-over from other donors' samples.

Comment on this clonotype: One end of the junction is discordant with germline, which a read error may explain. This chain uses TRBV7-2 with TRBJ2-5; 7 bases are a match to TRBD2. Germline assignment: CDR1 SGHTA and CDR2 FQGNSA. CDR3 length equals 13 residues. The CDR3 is CDSTKWGGETQYF. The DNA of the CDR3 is TGTGACAGCACCAAATGGGGGGGAGAGACCCAGTACTTC.

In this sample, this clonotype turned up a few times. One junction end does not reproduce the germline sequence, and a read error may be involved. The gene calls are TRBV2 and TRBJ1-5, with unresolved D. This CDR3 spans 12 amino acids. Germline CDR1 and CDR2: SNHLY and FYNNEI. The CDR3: CASSETSQLQHF. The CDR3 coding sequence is TGTGCCAGCAGCGAAACTTCGCAGCTCCAGCATTTT.

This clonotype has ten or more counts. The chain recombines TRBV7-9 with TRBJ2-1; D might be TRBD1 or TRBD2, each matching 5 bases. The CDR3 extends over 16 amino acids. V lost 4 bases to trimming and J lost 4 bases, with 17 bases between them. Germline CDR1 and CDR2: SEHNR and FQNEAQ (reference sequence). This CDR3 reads CASSSVGRVPYNEQFF. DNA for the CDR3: TGTGCCAGCAGCTCCGTGGGACGGGTGCCTTACAATGAGCAGTTCTTC.